The 31 T cell receptor beta chains below come from one sample, sequenced in a study of CD8+CD57+ T cells in acquired aplastic anemia. TCR beta VDJ and CDR3 were profiled, and genomic DNA was the template. TCRdb ran MiXCR on the reads and lists one entry per CDR3 protein. The data contain over 150,000 distinct CDR3 sequences, roughly 48% of them singletons. Individuals selected for sequencing had exhibited CD8+CD57+ cell expansion on flow cytometry. The specimen was sorted CD4+, CD8+, or CD8+CD57+ T cells (not recorded which) from PBMCs. Receptors were obtained from a human donor with aplastic anemia.

The chain joins TRBV10-3 to TRBJ1-5; the D gene is possibly TRBD1 (5 bases). The germline V gene encodes CDR1 ENHRY and CDR2 SYGVKD. The CDR3 loop spans 14 amino acids. Trimming took 6 bases from V and 4 from J, leaving 13 bases between them. The CDR3 loop is CAIREDSRNQPQHF. The CDR3 coding sequence is TGTGCCATCAGGGAAGACAGTCGGAATCAGCCCCAGCATTTT.

The CDR3 DNA follows: TGCAGTGCTGACCGGGACTCCCTCGCCGTTGCTGAGCAGTTCTTC. It yields the protein CSADRDSLAVAEQFF. V and J are TRBV20-1 and TRBJ2-1, with a tentative D call TRBD2 (6 bases). Germline CDR1 and CDR2: DFQATT and SNEGSKA (reference sequence). The CDR3 consists of 15 residues. Trimming removed 5 bases from V and 9 bases from J, with 23 bases in between.

This sequence joins TRBV7-2 and TRBJ1-6, with a possible D match to TRBD1 (5 bases). V lost 5 bases to trimming and J lost 11 bases, with 16 bases between them. Per the germline V gene, CDR1 is SGHTA and CDR2 is FQGNSA. The CDR3 runs 14 residues. CDR3 amino acids: CASSIGQAITPLHF. CDR3 DNA: TGTGCCAGCAGCATTGGACAAGCGATTACACCCCTCCACTTT.

The genes are TRBV24-1 and TRBJ2-1, with TRBD1 matching 10 bases. This CDR3 comprises 15 residues. With 3 bases clipped from V and 7 bases from J, the junction kept 5 bases outside the gene matches. The germline V gene has CDR1 KGHDR and CDR2 SFDVKD. CDR3 sequence: CATSDPWTGGNEQFF. The DNA for the CDR3 is TGTGCCACCAGTGATCCCTGGACAGGGGGGAATGAGCAGTTCTTC.

In its sample, this clonotype was seen many times. V and J are TRBV6-1 and TRBJ1-1; TRBD1 aligns across 8 bases. Germline CDR1 MNHNS, CDR2 SASEGT. The junction had 6 bases not matched to a gene; V was cut back by 2 bases and J by 1 base. This CDR3 spans 16 amino acids. CDR3 DNA sequence: TGTGCCAGCAGTGAACGGATAGGGACAGGGAACACTGAAGCTTTCTTT. Protein: CASSERIGTGNTEAFF.

Ten or more counts support this clonotype. This sequence joins TRBV15 and TRBJ1-5; D not certain. The germline CDR1 and CDR2 sequences are LNHNV and YYDKDF (reference sequence). The CDR3 consists of 13 residues. Trimming took 6 bases from V and 3 from J, leaving 9 bases between them. The CDR3: CATSGQINQPQHF. As DNA, the CDR3 is TGTGCCACCAGTGGGCAAATCAATCAGCCCCAGCATTTT.

The chain couples TRBV2 to TRBJ2-1, with 9 nucleotides matching TRBD1. The CDR3 length is 13 residues. After removal of 6 bases from V and 5 bases from J, the junction contained 2 bases not matched to a gene. In germline, CDR1 is SNHLY, CDR2 FYNNEI. The CDR3 sequence: CASSGQGNNEQFF. In DNA, the CDR3 is TGTGCCAGCAGCGGACAGGGGAACAATGAGCAGTTCTTC.

Of note for this clonotype: Since a much larger clone is just one base distant, this may be a read error. The rearrangement links TRBV5-6 to TRBJ1-5; D might be TRBD1 (5 bases). V was trimmed by 5 bases and J by 0 bases, leaving 15 bases between them. The CDR3 length is 16 residues. Per the germline V gene, CDR1 is SGHDT and CDR2 is YYEEEE. CDR3 sequence: CASRTRDGLSNQPQHF. DNA of the CDR3: TGTGCCAGCAGAACCCGGGACGGACTTAGCAATCAGCCCCAGCATTTT.

Many counts were recorded for this clonotype. V gene TRBV7-2 combines with J gene TRBJ2-5; D is ambiguous. The CDR3 spans 14 residues. Between the trimmed V and J ends, which lost 1 base and 1 base, there was a span of 7 bases. The germline gives CDR1 SGHTA, CDR2 FQGNSA. In DNA form, the CDR3 reads TGTGCCAGCAGCTTAGGACAACCCCAAGAGACCCAGTACTTC. Protein sequence: CASSLGQPQETQYF.

This clonotype has a count of ten or more. The gene calls are TRBV6-5 and TRBJ1-6, with TRBD1 matching 7 bases. Per the germline V gene, CDR1 is MNHEY and CDR2 is SVGAGI. V dropped 3 bases and J dropped 10; count of bases not matched to a gene: 9. This CDR3 has 15 amino acids. The CDR3 spells CASSYNRGEESPLHF. The CDR3 DNA follows: TGTGCCAGCAGTTATAACAGGGGAGAGGAATCACCCCTCCACTTT.

As to this clonotype: This may be a read error, as it is one base from a much larger clone. This chain connects TRBV6-1 to TRBJ1-5; D unclear. With 7 bases removed from V and 6 bases from J, the gap between germline ends came to 25 bases. The CDR3 runs to 17 residues. Germline CDR1 is MNHNS and CDR2 is SASEGT. In DNA, the CDR3 is TGTGCCAGCATCCCTTTATCCCATCTGGGTGGCAGTCAGCCCCAGCATTTT. Translated: CASIPLSHLGGSQPQHF.

This clonotype was seen repeatedly, ten times or more. DNA for the CDR3: TGCAGTGCAGGGTCCCTCTCCAGCAATCAGCCCCAGCATTTT. Protein: CSAGSLSSNQPQHF. The chain links TRBV20-1 to TRBJ1-5; the D is unclear. The V and J ends lost 6 bases and 1 base respectively, with 13 bases between them. Germline CDR1 and CDR2: DFQATT and SNEGSKA (reference sequence). This CDR3 has 14 amino acids.

The chain recombines TRBV19 with TRBJ2-7; TRBD1 matches 9 bases. Germline trimming cut 3 bases from V and 3 bases from J; bases unmatched to any gene: 3. The germline V gene has CDR1 LNHDA and CDR2 SQIVND (reference sequence). The CDR3 is made up of 14 amino acids. CDR3 region: CASSITGGHYEQYF. CDR3 nucleotide sequence: TGTGCCAGTAGTATTACAGGGGGCCACTACGAGCAGTACTTC.

J is TRBJ1-1 and V is TRBV10-3; a weak D match, TRBD1 (6 bases). The CDR3 extends over 15 amino acids. V lost 3 bases and J 3 bases, leaving 14 bases between the germline ends. CDR1 is ENHRY, CDR2 SYGVKD, per germline. Here the CDR3 DNA reads TGTGCCATCAGTGATTATGTGGGGGCAGACACTGAAGCTTTCTTT. Translated, it gives CAISDYVGADTEAFF.

This chain links TRBV15 with TRBJ1-1; no clear D. This CDR3 comprises 12 residues. Germline-derived CDR1 and CDR2 are LNHNV and YYDKDF (reference sequence). V was trimmed by 8 bases and J by 1 base, leaving 8 bases between them. In nucleotides, the CDR3 is TGTGCCACCGGGTCTCCGAACACTGAAGCTTTCTTT. This encodes CATGSPNTEAFF.

On this clonotype: A much larger clonotype is one base distant, so this may be a read error. The chain is built from TRBV30 and TRBJ2-5; possible D gene TRBD1, 6 bases. Per germline, CDR1 GTSNPN and CDR2 SVGIG (reference sequence). The germline V and J ends were trimmed by 8 bases and 4 bases, with 17 bases remaining between them. The CDR3 is made up of 13 amino acids. For the CDR3, the DNA is TGTGCCAGGAAAACGAACAGGGTAGAGACCCAGTACTTC. Amino acid sequence: CARKTNRVETQYF.

This clonotype was detected only a few times. The gene calls are TRBV20-1 and TRBJ1-2; D is perhaps TRBD1 (5 bases). V gave up 6 bases and J gave up 4 bases, with 12 bases separating them. Germline-derived CDR1 and CDR2 are DFQATT and SNEGSKA (reference sequence). The CDR3 contains 12 residues. CDR3 in DNA: TGCAGTGCCCCCAGGGAGTCCTATGGCTACACCTTC. This sequence encodes CSAPRESYGYTF.

This clonotype was picked up many times. The chain combines TRBV20-1 with TRBJ2-5; D unclear. Germline-derived CDR1 and CDR2 are DFQATT and SNEGSKA (reference sequence). The CDR3 length is 13 residues. V gave up 2 bases and J gave up 2 bases, with 9 bases separating them. CDR3 loop: CSARQVVQETQYF. CDR3 nucleotides: TGCAGTGCTAGACAGGTTGTGCAAGAGACCCAGTACTTC.

The chain joins TRBV24-1 to TRBJ1-1; 10 positions agree with TRBD1. J gave up 5 bases and V 4 bases, and 6 bases lay outside the gene matches. This CDR3 is built from 15 residues. Germline CDR1 is KGHDR and CDR2 is SFDVKD. CDR3 residues: CATSDDRGPGTEAFF. The DNA of the CDR3 is TGTGCCACCAGTGACGACAGGGGGCCAGGGACTGAAGCTTTCTTT.

The genes are TRBV2 and TRBJ1-5, with no clear D. This CDR3 comprises 14 residues. Trimming cost V 4 bases and J 2 bases, with 9 bases left between them. The germline CDR1 and CDR2 sequences are SNHLY and FYNNEI. The CDR3 DNA follows: TGTGCCAGCAGTGGAGTGGCAGGCAATCAGCCCCAGCATTTT. Translation: CASSGVAGNQPQHF.

In the case of this clonotype: A read error is possible here, since a much larger clone lies one base away. This rearrangement joins TRBV5-1 to TRBJ2-5; possibly TRBD2 for D (5 bases). CDR3 length: 14 amino acids. Trimming pared 4 bases from V and 4 bases from J, leaving 14 bases between. The germline CDR1 and CDR2 sequences are SGHRS and YFSETQ. CDR3 DNA: TGCGCCAGCAGCCCGTCCATGGCGGGAGAGACCCAGTACTTC. Amino acids: CASSPSMAGETQYF.

In the case of this clonotype: A read error may be the cause here, since a much bigger clone is one base away. The chain couples TRBV6-1 to TRBJ2-3, with D perhaps matching TRBD2 (6 bases). The germline CDR1 and CDR2 sequences are MNHNS and SASEGT. This CDR3 has 15 residues. The CDR3 DNA is TGTGCCAGCAGCCCGCGGGACCACCGCACAGATACGCAGTGTTTT. This codes for CASSPRDHRTDTQCF.

This clonotype occurred many times. The V gene is TRBV7-9, the J gene TRBJ1-2; TRBD1 might be the D (5 bases). The CDR3 covers 15 residues. V was pared by 0 bases and J by 1 base, with 9 bases between. The germline gives CDR1 SEHNR, CDR2 FQNEAQ (reference sequence). The CDR3 reads CASSLAQAINYGYTF. CDR3 sequence (DNA): TGTGCCAGCAGCTTAGCACAGGCCATTAACTATGGCTACACCTTC.

This clonotype was recorded at least ten times. The genes are TRBV6-1 and TRBJ2-7, with D possibly called TRBD1 or TRBD2 (6 bases each). Germline assignment: CDR1 MNHNS and CDR2 SASEGT. The CDR3 extends over 14 amino acids. The V end was cut by 2 bases, the J end by 6 bases, with 14 bases between. CDR3 sequence reads: CASSERGRGGEQYF. Written as DNA, the CDR3 is TGTGCCAGCAGTGAACGGGGCAGGGGAGGCGAGCAGTACTTC.

V is TRBV12-3 or TRBV12-4 and J is TRBJ2-3; D is uncertain. V was pared by 7 bases and J by 2 bases, with 7 bases between. CDR3 length: 12 residues. The CDR3 DNA reads as TGTGCCAGCAACATATTCACAGATACGCAGTATTTT. Its translation is CASNIFTDTQYF.

In its sample, this clonotype was seen a few times. This sequence joins TRBV15 and TRBJ2-7; TRBD1 aligns across 7 bases. The J segment lost 0 bases and the V segment lost 3 bases, leaving 5 bases of the junction unmatched. The CDR3 contains 15 residues. Germline V gene sequence: CDR1 LNHNV, CDR2 YYDKDF (reference sequence). The CDR3 DNA reads TGTGCCACCAGCAGCAGACAGGGACCCTCCTACGAGCAGTACTTC. Amino acid sequence: CATSSRQGPSYEQYF.

This chain links TRBV12-3 or TRBV12-4 with TRBJ1-1, with D tentatively TRBD1 (6 bases). V was cut by 4 bases and J by 11 bases, with 17 bases left in between. This CDR3 comprises 13 residues. DNA of the CDR3: TGTGCCAGCAGTTCACGGACAGCCCCATACGCTTTCTTT. Encoded protein: CASSSRTAPYAFF.

This chain uses TRBV7-8 with TRBJ1-1; the D gene is possibly TRBD1 (5 bases). Trimming cost V 11 bases and J 5 bases, with 12 bases left between them. Per the germline V gene, CDR1 is SGHVS and CDR2 is FQNEAQ. The CDR3 extends over 11 amino acids. CDR3 nucleotide sequence: TGTGCCCGATGGGGGGGGACTGAAGCTTTCTTT. Its protein product is CARWGGTEAFF.

This clonotype is a singleton in its sample. V usage is TRBV20-1 and J usage is TRBJ2-7; perhaps TRBD1 as D (6 bases). V shed 2 bases and J shed 2 bases, with 7 bases lying between them. Per the germline V gene, CDR1 is DFQATT and CDR2 is SNEGSKA (reference sequence). This CDR3 region has 12 residues. CDR3: CSARTGPYEQYF. For the CDR3, the DNA is TGCAGTGCTAGAACAGGGCCCTACGAGCAGTACTTC.

The J gene is TRBJ2-3, the V gene TRBV5-6, with D possibly matching TRBD2 (7 bases). Germline loops: CDR1 SGHDT, CDR2 YYEEEE. Trimming shortened V by 3 bases and J by 2 bases, and 13 bases separated the two germline ends. The CDR3 runs to 15 residues. CDR3 residues: CASSSLGGATDTQYF. The DNA for the CDR3 is TGTGCCAGCAGCTCCTTGGGGGGGGCCACAGATACGCAGTATTTT.

This clonotype was found a few times. Just one base apart from a much larger clone, this may be a read error. Given the absence of the conserved phenylalanine or tryptophan at the CDR3 end, a read error is likely. The CDR3 here is CASSLSRTGYGYTC. DNA for the CDR3: TGTGCCAGCAGCTTATCTAGGACAGGGTATGGCTACACCTGC. The chain has TRBV7-8 and TRBJ1-2, with 8 positions matching TRBD1. Germline loops: CDR1 SGHVS, CDR2 FQNEAQ. J was trimmed by 5 bases and V by 2 bases; bases with no gene match: 4. There are 14 residues in the CDR3.